This T cell receptor beta chain was recorded in a study of beta chain features in type 1 diabetes. Study context: The samples had approximately 100,000,000 sorted cells examined in all. Findings and caveats of the study: A potential influence of HLA type upon TCRB rearrangement remained unresolved herein.

Each of the CD4+ naive, central memory, regulatory and stem cell-like memory populations was sorted via CD45RO/CCR7/CD25/CD127/CD95/CD27. Of the isolated RNA, all was reverse transcribed, and so the sequenced material was expressed TCRB transcripts. Clones were sequenced by immunoSEQ multiplex PCR, and TCRdb holds only the in-frame ones, with some missing. The sample holds 680,000 or so clones; 15% to 19% are singletons and the top ten take 0.093%. Germline V gene lookup returns CDR1 MDHEN and CDR2 SYDVKM. The CDR3 totals 14 residues. V dropped 2 bases and J dropped 3; count of bases not matched to a gene: 4. This clone was counted between two and nine times. Antigen unknown.

The sequencing sample was made of naive CD4+ T cells from blood. The V call is TRBV28, the J call TRBJ2-7; 7 bases match TRBD2. The TCR comes from a man aged 18 to 30 in good health. This CDR3 reads CASSLQRGGYEQYF. CDR3 nucleotides: TGTGCCAGCAGTTTACAGCGGGGAGGCTACGAGCAGTACTTC.